This is a list of T cell receptor beta chains from one sample in a study of naive and memory T cell subsets. TCRdb called the UMI-ligation and nested PCR reads again in MiXCR, with one record for every CDR3 protein. The sample holds over 110,000 distinct CDR3 sequences; about a fifth are singletons and the top ten take approximately 0.63%. The sequencing input was naive CD8+ T cells from blood. Every receptor here comes from a human donor in good health. Both conserved end residues are part of each CDR3. A D gene is named only where the DNA matches it firmly. Not all rows give a size; the values are once, few, many and, for expanded clones, a class.

- | - | TRBJ1-5 | TRBV6-5 | TGTGCCAGCAGTTACTCGATATCTCAGCCCCAGCATTTT | CASSYSISQPQHF
few | - | TRBJ2-1 | TRBV6-1 | TGTGCCAGCAGTGAATTGGTCCATCTCAATGAGCAGTTCTTC | CASSELVHLNEQFF
- | TRBD2 | TRBJ2-5 | TRBV7-6 | TGTGCCAGCAGCTTTGGAGCGGGAGGCATCGAGACCCAGTACTTC | CASSFGAGGIETQYF
few | TRBD1 | TRBJ1-1 | TRBV4-1 | TGCGCCAGCAGCCAATGGCAGGGGGCGAACACTGAAGCTTTCTTT | CASSQWQGANTEAFF
- | TRBD1 | TRBJ1-4 | TRBV5-4 | TGTGCCAGCAGTCCTGGACAGGGCCCAACTAATGAAAAACTGTTTTTT | CASSPGQGPTNEKLFF
few | TRBD2 | TRBJ2-5 | TRBV29-1 | TGCAGCGTTGAAGGACTAGCGGAGCCTAAAGAGACCCAGTACTTC | CSVEGLAEPKETQYF
- | TRBD2 | TRBJ2-1 | TRBV5-1 | TGCGCCAGCAGCTTGGAGGTACTAGCGCCGAAGCATGAGCAGTTCTTC | CASSLEVLAPKHEQFF
- | - | TRBJ1-4 | TRBV28 | TGTGCCAGCAGTCCCAGGGTTGCGACTAATGAAAAACTGTTTTTT | CASSPRVATNEKLFF
- | TRBD2 | TRBJ2-1 | TRBV7-8 | TGTGCCAGCAGCTTAAGTGCTAGCGGGTCGATCCCGAGCTCCTACAATGAGCAGTTCTTC | CASSLSASGSIPSSYNEQFF
- | - | TRBJ1-1 | TRBV4-1 | TGCGCCAGCAAGTCGGGCACTGAAGCTTTCTTT | CASKSGTEAFF
few | - | TRBJ1-1 | TRBV3-1 | TGTGCCAGCAGCCAAGAAGGACAGCTAGGCGGTGAAGCTTTCTTT | CASSQEGQLGGEAFF
few | - | TRBJ2-1 | TRBV7-9 | TGTGCCAGCAGCGACAGTAACAATGAGCAGTTCTTC | CASSDSNNEQFF
few | - | TRBJ2-3 | TRBV7-8 | TGTGCCAGCAGCTTAGTTCCTGACACAGATACGCAGTATTTT | CASSLVPDTDTQYF
- | - | TRBJ2-1 | TRBV5-6 | TGTGCCAGCAGCCTCGATTGGGGCAATGAGCAGTTCTTC | CASSLDWGNEQFF
once | - | TRBJ1-2 | TRBV15 | TGTGCCACCAGCAGAGACCCAGGGGCAGTCTATGGCTACACCTTC | CATSRDPGAVYGYTF
- | TRBD2 | TRBJ2-7 | TRBV27 | TGTGCCAGCAGTCGGGAGGTCGGATACGAGCAGTACTTC | CASSREVGYEQYF
- | - | TRBJ2-1 | TRBV14 | TGTGCCAGCAGCCAAGTTCCCTACCGGGTTAGTTTCGATGAGCAGTTCTTC | CASSQVPYRVSFDEQFF
few | - | TRBJ2-7 | TRBV6-2/TRBV6-3 | TGTGCCAGCAGTTCTGAACCGAACTCCTACGAGCAGTACTTC | CASSSEPNSYEQYF
many | TRBD1 | TRBJ2-7 | TRBV20-1 | TGCAGTGCTAGAGATGGGAACCTAGGACAGGTCGCACTATCTCACTCCTACGAGCAGTACTTC | CSARDGNLGQVALSHSYEQYF
few | TRBD1 | TRBJ2-2 | TRBV29-1 | TGCAGCGTTGGGACAGGGATCAGGGGCGGGGAGCTGTTTTTT | CSVGTGIRGGELFF
few | TRBD1 | TRBJ1-5 | TRBV28 | TGTGCCAGCAGCATAGGGACAGGTAGCAATCAGCCCCAGCATTTT | CASSIGTGSNQPQHF
- | - | TRBJ2-7 | TRBV20-1 | TGCAGTGCTAGAGATGTTGCAGTTTTGGACGAGCAGTACTTC | CSARDVAVLDEQYF
- | TRBD1 | TRBJ1-5 | TRBV2 | TGTGCCAGCAGGGACGCAGGGGGCCTTCAGCCCCAGCATTTT | CASRDAGGLQPQHF
- | - | TRBJ2-7 | TRBV10-2 | TGCGCCAGCAGTGTATCTAGCCATCCTTCCTACGAGCAGTACTTC | CASSVSSHPSYEQYF
- | - | TRBJ1-5 | TRBV4-3 | TGCGCCAGCAGCCAAGAGATTCGCGAGGAGTATAGCAATCAGCCCCAGCATTTT | CASSQEIREEYSNQPQHF
few | TRBD1 | TRBJ2-2 | TRBV24-1 | TGTGCCACCAGCCAACCACGGACAGGGACCACCGGGGAGCTGTTTTTT | CATSQPRTGTTGELFF
- | TRBD2 | TRBJ2-1 | TRBV28 | TGTGCCAGCAGTTTCCCCGCAGCGGGAGGCGGGGATGAGCAGTTCTTC | CASSFPAAGGGDEQFF
- | - | TRBJ1-6 | TRBV6-5 | TGTGCCACCGCCACGGACTATAATTCACCCCTCCACTTT | CATATDYNSPLHF
few | - | TRBJ2-2 | TRBV28 | TGTGCCAGCACCCTAGGGCAGGGAGTAGGCACCGGGGAGCTGTTTTTT | CASTLGQGVGTGELFF
few | - | TRBJ1-1 | TRBV7-9 | TGTGCCAGCAGTCCCCCGGGGCATCCGAACCCCGCTTTCTTT | CASSPPGHPNPAFF
many | TRBD2 | TRBJ2-1 | TRBV29-1 | TGCAGCGTTGGGACTAGCAGACCCTACAATGAGCAGTTCTTC | CSVGTSRPYNEQFF
few | - | TRBJ1-1 | TRBV19 | TGTGCCAGTAGTATCAGGGTAAACACTGAAGCTTTCTTT | CASSIRVNTEAFF
- | - | TRBJ2-7 | TRBV25-1 | TGTGCCAGCAGTGCCCAGGGTTGGGAGCAGTACTTC | CASSAQGWEQYF
few | TRBD1 | TRBJ2-1 | TRBV11-2 | TGTGCCAGCAGCGACAGGGGGGCTTATGAGCAGTTCTTC | CASSDRGAYEQFF
- | TRBD2 | TRBJ2-1 | TRBV6-5 | TGTGCCAGCGGGCGGGAGGGCCTCAATGAGCAGTTCTTC | CASGREGLNEQFF
- | - | TRBJ1-3 | TRBV4-1 | TGCGCCAGCAGCCAAGATCACCCGAGTACGACTGGAAACACCATATATTTT | CASSQDHPSTTGNTIYF
few | - | TRBJ2-7 | TRBV12-3/TRBV12-4 | TGTGCCAGCAGCACTCATGACAGGGAGGCAAGATACGAGCAGTACTTC | CASSTHDREARYEQYF